The rows below give T cell receptor beta chains drawn from one sample of a study of blood T cell repertoires in COVID-19. The protocol was immunoSEQ multiplex PCR, while the TCRdb copy is restricted to in-frame clones and leaves out a portion. The table includes roughly 150,000 clones, 80% detected once. The sequencing sample was made of peripheral blood. These receptors were collected from a woman between 45 and 65 years old with acute or convalescent COVID-19. CDR3s include the opening cysteine and the closing phenylalanine or tryptophan. Each record gives: CDR3 DNA, CDR3 protein, V gene, J gene, clone size, D gene. D genes are given only for firm matches. Expanded clones are given a class, and other clones once, few, many or no size at all.

DNA: TGTGCCAGCAGCCAAGATTGGAGGGGGACAGGGCGTGACACTGAAGCTTTCTTT
CDR3: CASSQDWRGTGRDTEAFF
V: TRBV4-2
J: TRBJ1-1
size: NA
D: TRBD1

DNA: TGTGCCAGCAGTTACGAGGAACTTACGCAGTATTTT
CDR3: CASSYEELTQYF
V: TRBV6-2/TRBV6-3
J: TRBJ2-3
size: NA
D: NA

DNA: TGTGCCAGCTCGCCAAGTTCCGGAGGACAGGGATCCAAAAACATTCAGTACTTC
CDR3: CASSPSSGGQGSKNIQYF
V: TRBV18
J: TRBJ2-4
size: NA
D: TRBD1

DNA: TGTGCCAGTAGTATCTCCCCAGGACAGAACTATGGCTACACCTTC
CDR3: CASSISPGQNYGYTF
V: TRBV19
J: TRBJ1-2
size: NA
D: NA

DNA: TGTGCCAGCCGGAGATCGGGACAGGGGTTGTGGGAGACCCAGTACTTC
CDR3: CASRRSGQGLWETQYF
V: TRBV2
J: TRBJ2-5
size: NA
D: TRBD1

DNA: TGCGCCAGCCGAAGCAGCACAGGAAACACTGAAGCTTTCTTT
CDR3: CASRSSTGNTEAFF
V: TRBV5-1
J: TRBJ1-1
size: NA
D: NA

DNA: TGCGCCAGCAGCCAGACGTTAGGGTCCCCCAGGGCTTATCCGGCTTTCTTT
CDR3: CASSQTLGSPRAYPAFF
V: TRBV4-3
J: TRBJ1-1
size: few
D: NA

DNA: TGTGCCAGCAGTGAATCAGGTGACGGCTACACCTTC
CDR3: CASSESGDGYTF
V: TRBV6-1
J: TRBJ1-2
size: NA
D: NA

DNA: TGCGCCAGCAGAATGACTAGCGGGGGGGCCTATAAGGAGCAGTTCTTC
CDR3: CASRMTSGGAYKEQFF
V: TRBV5-1
J: TRBJ2-1
size: NA
D: TRBD2

DNA: TGCGCCAGTCAGGCGAAGATTCCGGGACAGGACCCTAACTATGGCTACACCTTC
CDR3: CASQAKIPGQDPNYGYTF
V: TRBV5-1
J: TRBJ1-2
size: few
D: TRBD1

DNA: TGTGCCAGCAATCCCCGGGACAGAAGAAAAGGTGGGTCTGGAAACACCATATATTTT
CDR3: CASNPRDRRKGGSGNTIYF
V: TRBV6-4
J: TRBJ1-3
size: few
D: TRBD1

DNA: TGTGCCAGCAGTCCGGAGCGGGGCCCCGAGACCCAGTACTTC
CDR3: CASSPERGPETQYF
V: TRBV2
J: TRBJ2-5
size: few
D: TRBD2

DNA: TGTGCCAGCAGCCTAAGACAGGGGCCGCCCGCGAATGAGCAGTTCTTC
CDR3: CASSLRQGPPANEQFF
V: TRBV14
J: TRBJ2-1
size: NA
D: TRBD1

DNA: TGTGCCAGCAGCTCGCAGGGGCCCAACTATAATTCACCCCTCCACTTT
CDR3: CASSSQGPNYNSPLHF
V: TRBV11-1
J: TRBJ1-6
size: NA
D: NA

DNA: TGTGCCAGCAGTTCACCCGGGACAGGGGACTACAATGAGCAGTTCTTC
CDR3: CASSSPGTGDYNEQFF
V: TRBV28
J: TRBJ2-1
size: NA
D: TRBD1

DNA: TGTGCCAGCCAATGGCACCGCCTTGGAAACACCATATATTTT
CDR3: CASQWHRLGNTIYF
V: TRBV12-1
J: TRBJ1-3
size: NA
D: NA

DNA: TGTGCCAGCAGTCCCGGTGGCAGGGGACAATTTGTAGGAAACACCATATATTTT
CDR3: CASSPGGRGQFVGNTIYF
V: TRBV6-6
J: TRBJ1-3
size: NA
D: NA

DNA: TGTGCCAGCAGCGGAGATTCCGGGACAGAGGACTACGAGCAGTACTTC
CDR3: CASSGDSGTEDYEQYF
V: TRBV9
J: TRBJ2-7
size: few
D: TRBD1

DNA: TGTGCCAGCAGCGTATCTTACAATGAGCAGTTCTTC
CDR3: CASSVSYNEQFF
V: TRBV9
J: TRBJ2-1
size: NA
D: NA

DNA: TGTGCCAGCAGTCAAATAGGGACAGGGGGCGCGGGCTATGGCTACACCTTC
CDR3: CASSQIGTGGAGYGYTF
V: TRBV6-6
J: TRBJ1-2
size: NA
D: TRBD1

DNA: TGTGCCACCAGTGGCTCTAGCGGGGGGCTGTACCAAGAGACCCAGTACTTC
CDR3: CATSGSSGGLYQETQYF
V: TRBV24-1
J: TRBJ2-5
size: NA
D: TRBD2

DNA: TGTGCCAGCAGTTTATCCTCCCCGAGGGGGCGACTAAATCAGCCCCAGCATTTT
CDR3: CASSLSSPRGRLNQPQHF
V: TRBV27
J: TRBJ1-5
size: many
D: TRBD1

DNA: TGCGCCAGCAGCTTGTATCAGGGGGACAGCTATGGCTACACCTTC
CDR3: CASSLYQGDSYGYTF
V: TRBV5-1
J: TRBJ1-2
size: once
D: TRBD1

DNA: TGTGCCAGCAGCGTAGCCGGGACAGGAATCTATGGCTACACCTTC
CDR3: CASSVAGTGIYGYTF
V: TRBV9
J: TRBJ1-2
size: NA
D: TRBD1

DNA: TGCAGCGTTGTGGTTTGGACAGGGAACACTGAAGCTTTCTTT
CDR3: CSVVVWTGNTEAFF
V: TRBV29-1
J: TRBJ1-1
size: NA
D: TRBD1

DNA: TGTGCCAGCAGCCAGTGGGGAGGGGATGAAAAACTGTTTTTT
CDR3: CASSQWGGDEKLFF
V: TRBV3-1/TRBV3-2
J: TRBJ1-4
size: NA
D: NA

DNA: TGCGCCAGCAGCCAAGGAGCTAGGACAGATACGCAGTATTTT
CDR3: CASSQGARTDTQYF
V: TRBV4-3
J: TRBJ2-3
size: once
D: NA

DNA: TGCGCCAGCAGCTTGGCTTCGGGACAGGGGGCCTTGAACACTGAAGCTTTCTTT
CDR3: CASSLASGQGALNTEAFF
V: TRBV5-1
J: TRBJ1-1
size: NA
D: TRBD1

DNA: TGCGCCAGCAGCTGGGAGCCGGCTAGCGGGGGACCATCGGGGACCCAGTACTTC
CDR3: CASSWEPASGGPSGTQYF
V: TRBV5-1
J: TRBJ2-5
size: NA
D: TRBD2

DNA: TGTGCCAGCAGCGCCTCCTTGACAGGGGACGGCTACACCTTC
CDR3: CASSASLTGDGYTF
V: TRBV9
J: TRBJ1-2
size: NA
D: TRBD1

DNA: TGTGCCAGTAGTAGCAGGGCTAGCTCTGGAAACACCATATATTTT
CDR3: CASSSRASSGNTIYF
V: TRBV19
J: TRBJ1-3
size: few
D: NA

DNA: TGTGCCAGCAGTTCCCGACCCGGGGGCTACACCTTC
CDR3: CASSSRPGGYTF
V: TRBV12-3/TRBV12-4
J: TRBJ1-2
size: NA
D: NA

DNA: TGTGCCATCAGTGTTAACCCGGGGGGGAACACTGAAGCTTTCTTT
CDR3: CAISVNPGGNTEAFF
V: TRBV10-3
J: TRBJ1-1
size: NA
D: NA

DNA: TGTGCCAGCAGTAGACAGGGGGCTTACGAGCAGTACTTC
CDR3: CASSRQGAYEQYF
V: TRBV12-3/TRBV12-4
J: TRBJ2-7
size: NA
D: TRBD1

DNA: TGTGCCAGCAGCTTGGAAGGGGCGCGATCAGATACGCAGTATTTT
CDR3: CASSLEGARSDTQYF
V: TRBV7-9
J: TRBJ2-3
size: NA
D: NA

DNA: TGCGCCAGCAGCTTGGCGGGGAACACTGAAGCTTTCTTT
CDR3: CASSLAGNTEAFF
V: TRBV5-1
J: TRBJ1-1
size: few
D: NA

DNA: TGTGCCAGCAAACCAGGACAGGGGTGGTATGGCTACACCTTC
CDR3: CASKPGQGWYGYTF
V: TRBV6-5
J: TRBJ1-2
size: once
D: TRBD1

DNA: TGTGCCACCCAGGGCGGGGGCTACGAGCAGTACTTC
CDR3: CATQGGGYEQYF
V: TRBV19
J: TRBJ2-7
size: NA
D: TRBD2

DNA: TGCGCCAGCAGTCATGGGACAGGGAGCACTGAAGCTTTCTTT
CDR3: CASSHGTGSTEAFF
V: TRBV5-1
J: TRBJ1-1
size: NA
D: TRBD1

DNA: TGTGCCAGCAGCAAAGTTCAGGGTAATAGGAATGAGCAGTTCTTC
CDR3: CASSKVQGNRNEQFF
V: TRBV21-1
J: TRBJ2-1
size: NA
D: NA

DNA: TGCAGCGTTGATGAGGGCTCCTATAATTCACCCCTCCACTTT
CDR3: CSVDEGSYNSPLHF
V: TRBV29-1
J: TRBJ1-6
size: NA
D: NA

DNA: TGTGCCAGCAGCTCGGGACAGACTTTAATGAACACTGAAGCTTTCTTT
CDR3: CASSSGQTLMNTEAFF
V: TRBV7-6
J: TRBJ1-1
size: NA
D: TRBD1

DNA: TGTGCCTCCCATGAGGGAGGTTTAAACACTGAAGCTTTCTTT
CDR3: CASHEGGLNTEAFF
V: TRBV6-5
J: TRBJ1-1
size: NA
D: NA

DNA: TGTGCCAGCAGGATGGACAGAAACTATGGCTACACCTTC
CDR3: CASRMDRNYGYTF
V: TRBV6-6
J: TRBJ1-2
size: NA
D: NA

DNA: TGCGCCAGCAGCCAAAACGGTGGCCACGGACTGGTAAACACCATATATTTT
CDR3: CASSQNGGHGLVNTIYF
V: TRBV4-3
J: TRBJ1-3
size: few
D: NA

DNA: TGTGCCAGCAGCCAAGATTGGAATAGCGGGGGCTACGAGCAGTACTTC
CDR3: CASSQDWNSGGYEQYF
V: TRBV4-2
J: TRBJ2-7
size: few
D: TRBD2

DNA: TGTGCCAGCAGCGTCCAGGGTATTCAATCACCCCTCCACTTT
CDR3: CASSVQGIQSPLHF
V: TRBV4-2
J: TRBJ1-6
size: NA
D: NA

DNA: TGTGCCAGCAGTGTAAGGGGGCTGAGCACTGAAGCTTTCTTT
CDR3: CASSVRGLSTEAFF
V: TRBV2
J: TRBJ1-1
size: NA
D: TRBD1

DNA: TGTGCCAGCAGCTTGACAGGGGTGAGGACTGAAGCTTTCTTT
CDR3: CASSLTGVRTEAFF
V: TRBV5-6
J: TRBJ1-1
size: few
D: TRBD1

DNA: TGCGCCAGCAGCCCAGGGGTTAGCGGGGCCCGCTCCTACAATGAGCAGTTCTTC
CDR3: CASSPGVSGARSYNEQFF
V: TRBV4-3
J: TRBJ2-1
size: NA
D: TRBD2

DNA: TGTGCCAGCAGTTACTCGTCCGGACAAAGGCATAATTCACCCCTCCACTTT
CDR3: CASSYSSGQRHNSPLHF
V: TRBV6-2/TRBV6-3
J: TRBJ1-6
size: NA
D: NA

DNA: TGTGCCAGCAGCTTAGTTCTGGGGCAGTCTAATTCACCCCTCCACTTT
CDR3: CASSLVLGQSNSPLHF
V: TRBV7-2
J: TRBJ1-6
size: NA
D: NA

DNA: TGTGCCAGCAGCAGAACCCCAGGGGCACGAGAGACCCAGTACTTC
CDR3: CASSRTPGARETQYF
V: TRBV7-3
J: TRBJ2-5
size: once
D: NA

DNA: TGTGCCAGCAGGGGACAGGGTTTTCAGCCCCAGCATTTT
CDR3: CASRGQGFQPQHF
V: TRBV6-5
J: TRBJ1-5
size: NA
D: TRBD1

DNA: TGTGCCAGCAGTGAACTGCGGGGGTCGAACAATGAGCAGTTCTTC
CDR3: CASSELRGSNNEQFF
V: TRBV2
J: TRBJ2-1
size: few
D: TRBD2

DNA: TGCGCCAGCAGCCAAGAGTGGCGCGGGGGGCCAGATACGCAGTATTTT
CDR3: CASSQEWRGGPDTQYF
V: TRBV4-1
J: TRBJ2-3
size: NA
D: TRBD2

DNA: TGTGCCAGCAGCCCCCCCGGGACTAGGGCCTATGAGCAGTACTTC
CDR3: CASSPPGTRAYEQYF
V: TRBV3-1/TRBV3-2
J: TRBJ2-7
size: NA
D: TRBD2

DNA: TGTGCCAGCAGCTTCCCCCATAGCGGGGCCAACGTCCTGACTTTC
CDR3: CASSFPHSGANVLTF
V: TRBV7-2
J: TRBJ2-6
size: NA
D: NA

DNA: TGTGCCAGCTCACCACAAGGCCAAGGGGACACTGAAGCTTTCTTT
CDR3: CASSPQGQGDTEAFF
V: TRBV18
J: TRBJ1-1
size: NA
D: NA

DNA: TGTGCCAGCAGTTACCGGCGGGACAGGGGGTCGCACGAGCAGTACTTC
CDR3: CASSYRRDRGSHEQYF
V: TRBV6-5
J: TRBJ2-7
size: NA
D: TRBD1